This T cell receptor beta chain was found in a study of shared clonotypes between healthy human individuals. The protocol was immunoSEQ multiplex PCR, while the TCRdb copy is restricted to in-frame clones and leaves out a portion. Of 2,500,000 or so clones in the sample, roughly 92% were seen once. V gave up 3 bases and J gave up 3 bases; unmatched junction bases: 4. The germline CDR1 and CDR2 sequences are GTSNPN and SVGIG (reference sequence). The CDR3 loop spans 13 amino acids. In the case of this clone: In the same sample, other DNA sequences code for this CDR3.

The sequenced material came from naive CD4+ T cells from PBMCs. Subset of the sample: CD45RA+ positively selected. The sequence came from a man in his late teens or twenties in good health. Some clones in this sample may be carry-over from other donors' samples. The chain couples TRBV30 to TRBJ2-7; 8 bases map to TRBD1. The CDR3 is CAWSRGQGYEQYF. The CDR3 DNA reads as TGTGCCTGGAGCCGTGGACAGGGCTACGAGCAGTACTTC.